The present T cell receptor (beta chain) was sequenced within a study of blood T cell repertoires in COVID-19. About the research overall: Whether acute or convalescent, the COVID-19 samples came from the United States, Italy and Spain. T cells, B-cell-depleted T cells, or PBMCs provided the cDNA or gDNA that served as material.

There are 19 residues in the CDR3. J was trimmed by 4 bases and V by 3 bases; bases with no gene match: 12. Germline V gene sequence: CDR1 MDHEN, CDR2 SYDVKM. Original processing methods: Cell counts per sample came from amplifying reference gene primers. Profiled with immunoSEQ multiplex PCR; TCRdb holds only in-frame clones, not every one. The V and J calls and clone size come from that table; D and trimming were worked out from the DNA. The sample includes approximately 240,000 clones, roughly four fifths of them seen just once. The chain employs TRBV28 and TRBJ2-2, with 12 nucleotides matching TRBD1. The sample consisted of peripheral blood. This receptor was obtained from a woman aged 25 to 39 who had recovered from COVID-19. CDR3 nucleotides: TGTGCCAGCAGTTTTGGAGGATTCGGGGGACAGGGGGCCACCGGGGAGCTGTTTTTT. Translated: CASSFGGFGGQGATGELFF.